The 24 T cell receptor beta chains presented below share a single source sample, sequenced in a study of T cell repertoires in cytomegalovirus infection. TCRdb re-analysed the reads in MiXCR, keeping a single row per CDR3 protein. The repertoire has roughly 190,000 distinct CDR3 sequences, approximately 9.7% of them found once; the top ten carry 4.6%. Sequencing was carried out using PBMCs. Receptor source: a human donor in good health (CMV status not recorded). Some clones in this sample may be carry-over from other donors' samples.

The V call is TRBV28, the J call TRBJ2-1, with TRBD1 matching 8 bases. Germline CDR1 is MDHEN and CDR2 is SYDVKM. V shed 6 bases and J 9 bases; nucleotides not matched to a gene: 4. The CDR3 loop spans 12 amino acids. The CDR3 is CASRSGGLEQFF. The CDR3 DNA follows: TGTGCCAGCAGGTCAGGGGGCCTTGAGCAGTTCTTC.

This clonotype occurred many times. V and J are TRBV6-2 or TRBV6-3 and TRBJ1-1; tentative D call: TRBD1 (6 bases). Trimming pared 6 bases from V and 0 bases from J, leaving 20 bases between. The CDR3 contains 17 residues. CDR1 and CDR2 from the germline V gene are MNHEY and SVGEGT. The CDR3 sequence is CASSPLRVGDMNTEAFF. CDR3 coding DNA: TGTGCCAGCAGCCCCCTAAGAGTCGGGGACATGAACACTGAAGCTTTCTTT.

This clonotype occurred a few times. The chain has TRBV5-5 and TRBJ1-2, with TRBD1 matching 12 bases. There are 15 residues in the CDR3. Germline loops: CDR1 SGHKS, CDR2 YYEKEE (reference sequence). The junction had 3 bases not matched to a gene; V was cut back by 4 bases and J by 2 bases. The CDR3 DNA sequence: TGTGCCAGCAGCACGGGGACAGGGGGCAACTATGGCTACACCTTC. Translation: CASSTGTGGNYGYTF.

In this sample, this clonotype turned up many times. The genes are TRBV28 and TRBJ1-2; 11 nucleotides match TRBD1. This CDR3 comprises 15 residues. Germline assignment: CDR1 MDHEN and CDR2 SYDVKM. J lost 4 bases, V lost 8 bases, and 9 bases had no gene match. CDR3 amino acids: CASGSGTGGVYGYTF. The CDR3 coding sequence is TGTGCCAGCGGGTCCGGGACAGGGGGGGTCTATGGCTACACCTTC.

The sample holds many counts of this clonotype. The chain's CDR3 is CASSEGGHVGNTIYF. The CDR3 bases are TGTGCCAGCAGCGAAGGGGGGCATGTAGGAAACACCATATATTTT. V gene TRBV7-8 combines with J gene TRBJ1-3, with D possibly TRBD1 on 6 matching bases. Between the trimmed V and J ends, which lost 5 bases and 4 bases, there was a span of 15 bases. This CDR3 is 15 amino acids long. Germline CDR1 reads SGHVS; CDR2 reads FQNEAQ.

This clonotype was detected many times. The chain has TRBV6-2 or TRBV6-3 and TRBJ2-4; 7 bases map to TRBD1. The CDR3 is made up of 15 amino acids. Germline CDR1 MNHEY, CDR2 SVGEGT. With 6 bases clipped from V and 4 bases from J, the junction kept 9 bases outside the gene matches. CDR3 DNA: TGTGCCAGCAGCCCATTCCAGGGGGAAAAAAACATTCAGTACTTC. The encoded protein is CASSPFQGEKNIQYF.

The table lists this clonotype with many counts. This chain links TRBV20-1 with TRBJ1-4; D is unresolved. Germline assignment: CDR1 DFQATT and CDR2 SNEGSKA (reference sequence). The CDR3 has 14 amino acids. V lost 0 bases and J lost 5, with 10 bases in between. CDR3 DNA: TGCAGTGCTAGAGACGTGACGGACAATGAAAAACTGTTTTTT. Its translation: CSARDVTDNEKLFF.

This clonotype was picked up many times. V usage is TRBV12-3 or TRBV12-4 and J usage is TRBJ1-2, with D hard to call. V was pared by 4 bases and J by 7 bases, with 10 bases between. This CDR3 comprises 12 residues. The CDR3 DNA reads TGTGCCAGCAGTTCTGGAGCACGTGGCTACACCTTC. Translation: CASSSGARGYTF.

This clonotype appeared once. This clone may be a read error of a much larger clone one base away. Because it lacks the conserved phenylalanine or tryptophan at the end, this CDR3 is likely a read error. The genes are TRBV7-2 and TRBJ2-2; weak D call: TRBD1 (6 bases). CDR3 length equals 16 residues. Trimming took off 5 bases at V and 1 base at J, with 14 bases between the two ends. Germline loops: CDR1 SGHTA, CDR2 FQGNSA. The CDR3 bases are TGTGCCAGCAGCGTAAATACAGGGAGGAACACCGGGGAGCTGTTTTCT. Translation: CASSVNTGRNTGELFS.

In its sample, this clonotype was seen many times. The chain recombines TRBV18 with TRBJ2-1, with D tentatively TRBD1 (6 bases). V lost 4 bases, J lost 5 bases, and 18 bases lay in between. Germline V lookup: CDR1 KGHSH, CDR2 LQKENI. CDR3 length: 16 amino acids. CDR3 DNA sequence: TGTGCCAGCTCACGCGATGGGGCAGGGGTACACAATGAGCAGTTCTTC. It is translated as CASSRDGAGVHNEQFF.

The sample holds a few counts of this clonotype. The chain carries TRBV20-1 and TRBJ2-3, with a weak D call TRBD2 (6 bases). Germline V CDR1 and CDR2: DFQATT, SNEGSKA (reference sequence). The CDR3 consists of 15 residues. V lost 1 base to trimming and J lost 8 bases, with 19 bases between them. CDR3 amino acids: CSARVGGSQDGTQYF. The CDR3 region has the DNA TGCAGTGCTAGAGTAGGAGGGTCCCAAGATGGTACGCAGTATTTT.

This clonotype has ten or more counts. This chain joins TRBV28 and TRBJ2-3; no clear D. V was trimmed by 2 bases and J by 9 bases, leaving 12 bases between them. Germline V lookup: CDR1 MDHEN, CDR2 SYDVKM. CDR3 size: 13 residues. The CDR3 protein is CASSLPYSGTQYF. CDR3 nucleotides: TGTGCCAGCAGTTTACCCTATTCTGGAACGCAGTATTTT.

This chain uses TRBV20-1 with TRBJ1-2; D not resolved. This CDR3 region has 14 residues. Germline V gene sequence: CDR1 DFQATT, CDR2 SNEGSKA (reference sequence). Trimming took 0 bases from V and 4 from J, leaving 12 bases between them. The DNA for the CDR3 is TGCAGTGCTAGAGATTCGCGGGGTTTCTATGGCTACACCTTC. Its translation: CSARDSRGFYGYTF.

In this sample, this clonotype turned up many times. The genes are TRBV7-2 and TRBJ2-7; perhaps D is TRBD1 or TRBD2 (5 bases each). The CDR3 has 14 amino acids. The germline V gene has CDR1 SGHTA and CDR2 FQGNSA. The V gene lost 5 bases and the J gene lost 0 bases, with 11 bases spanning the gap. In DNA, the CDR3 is TGTGCCAGCAGCCTGGGGGATCACTCCTACGAGCAGTACTTC. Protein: CASSLGDHSYEQYF.

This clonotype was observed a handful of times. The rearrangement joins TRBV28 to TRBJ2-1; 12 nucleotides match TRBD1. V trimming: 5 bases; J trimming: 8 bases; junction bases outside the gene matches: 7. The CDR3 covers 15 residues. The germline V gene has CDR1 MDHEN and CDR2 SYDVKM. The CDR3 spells CASSLPGQGAHEQFF. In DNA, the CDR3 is TGTGCCAGCAGTCTTCCGGGACAGGGGGCCCATGAGCAGTTCTTC.

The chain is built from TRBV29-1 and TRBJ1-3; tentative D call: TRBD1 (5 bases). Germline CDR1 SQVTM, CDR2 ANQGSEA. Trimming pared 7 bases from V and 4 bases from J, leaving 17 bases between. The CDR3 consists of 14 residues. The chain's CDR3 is CSAETGTVGNTIYF. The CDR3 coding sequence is TGCAGCGCGGAGACGGGGACTGTCGGAAACACCATATATTTT. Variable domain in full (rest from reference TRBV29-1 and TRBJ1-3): SAVISQKPSRDICQRGTSLTIQCQVDSQVTMMFWYRQQPGQSLTLIATANQGSEATYESGFVIDKFPISRPNLTFSTLTVSNMSPEDSSIYLCSAETGTVGNTIYFGEGSWLTVV.

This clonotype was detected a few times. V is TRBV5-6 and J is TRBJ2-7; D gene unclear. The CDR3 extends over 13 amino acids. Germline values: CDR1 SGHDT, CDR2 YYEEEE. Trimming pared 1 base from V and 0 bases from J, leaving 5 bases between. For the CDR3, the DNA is TGTGCCAGCAGCTTGACCCTCTCCTACGAGCAGTACTTC. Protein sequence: CASSLTLSYEQYF. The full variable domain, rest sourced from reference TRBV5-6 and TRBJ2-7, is DAGVTQSPTHLIKTRGQQVTLRCSPKSGHDTVSWYQQALGQGPQFIFQYYEEEERQRGNFPDRFSGHQFPNYSSELNVNALLLGDSALYLCASSLTLSYEQYFGPGTRLTVT.

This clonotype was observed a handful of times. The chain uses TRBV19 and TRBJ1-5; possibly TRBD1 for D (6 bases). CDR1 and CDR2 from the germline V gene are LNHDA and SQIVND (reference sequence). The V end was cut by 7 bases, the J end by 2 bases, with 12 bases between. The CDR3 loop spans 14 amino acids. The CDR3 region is CASTGANGNQPQHF. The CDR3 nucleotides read TGTGCCAGTACAGGGGCTAATGGCAATCAGCCCCAGCATTTT.

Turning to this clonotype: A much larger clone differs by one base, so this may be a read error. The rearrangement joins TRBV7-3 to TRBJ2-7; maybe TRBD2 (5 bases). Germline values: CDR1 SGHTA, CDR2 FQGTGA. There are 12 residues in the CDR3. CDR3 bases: TGTGCCAGAAGCTTAGGCGGGCGGGAGCAGTACTTC. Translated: CARSLGGREQYF.

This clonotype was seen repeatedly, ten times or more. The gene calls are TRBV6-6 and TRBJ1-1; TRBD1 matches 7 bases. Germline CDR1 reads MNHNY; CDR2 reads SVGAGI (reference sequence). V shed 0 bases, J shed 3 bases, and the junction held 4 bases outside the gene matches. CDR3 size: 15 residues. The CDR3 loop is CASSYSGRGHTEAFF. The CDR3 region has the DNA TGTGCCAGCAGTTACTCCGGGAGGGGGCACACTGAAGCTTTCTTT.

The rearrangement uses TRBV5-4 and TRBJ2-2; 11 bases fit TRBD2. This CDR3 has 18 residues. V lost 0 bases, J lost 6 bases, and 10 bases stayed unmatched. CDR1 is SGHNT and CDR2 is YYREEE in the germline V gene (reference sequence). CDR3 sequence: CASSLDRGLAGVSGELFF. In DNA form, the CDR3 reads TGTGCCAGCAGCTTGGACCGAGGACTAGCGGGTGTCTCCGGGGAGCTGTTTTTT.

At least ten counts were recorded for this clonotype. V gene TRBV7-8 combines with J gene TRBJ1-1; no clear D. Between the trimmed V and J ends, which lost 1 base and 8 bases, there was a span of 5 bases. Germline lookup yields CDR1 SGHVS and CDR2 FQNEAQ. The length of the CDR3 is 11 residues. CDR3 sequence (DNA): TGTGCCAGCAGCTTAGAAAGAGAAGCTTTCTTT. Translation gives CASSLEREAFF. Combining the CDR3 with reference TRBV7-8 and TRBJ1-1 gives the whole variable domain GAGVSQSPRYKVAKRGQDVALRCDPISGHVSLFWYQQALGQGPEFLTYFQNEAQLDKSGLPSDRFFAERPEGSVSTLKIQRTQQEDSAVYLCASSLEREAFFGQGTRLTVV.

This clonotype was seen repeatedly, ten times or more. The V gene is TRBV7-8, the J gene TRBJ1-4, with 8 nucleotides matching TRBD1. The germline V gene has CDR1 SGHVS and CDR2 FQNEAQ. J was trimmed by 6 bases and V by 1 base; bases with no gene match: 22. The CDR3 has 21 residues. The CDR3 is CASSLEGLRQGKRGRDEKLFF. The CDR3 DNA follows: TGTGCCAGCAGCTTAGAAGGTTTACGACAGGGGAAAAGGGGGCGGGATGAAAAACTGTTTTTT.

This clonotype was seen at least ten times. The CDR3 sequence is CASSLVATTSGANVLTF. The CDR3 DNA is TGTGCCAGCAGCTTAGTGGCGACTACTTCTGGGGCCAACGTCCTGACTTTC. The genes are TRBV7-2 and TRBJ2-6; the D gene is possibly TRBD2 (5 bases). This CDR3 spans 17 amino acids. Germline-derived CDR1 and CDR2 are SGHTA and FQGNSA. Deletions cut 1 base from V and 1 base from J, with 11 bases between. Full variable domain (rest looked up from reference TRBV7-2 and TRBJ2-6): GAGVSQSPSNKVTEKGKDVELRCDPISGHTALYWYRQSLGQGLEFLIYFQGNSAPDKSGLPSDRFSAERTGGSVSTLTIQRTQQEDSAVYLCASSLVATTSGANVLTFGAGSRLTVL.